What follows is one T cell receptor (beta chain) and its context. Its antigen is undetermined. The sample belongs to a study of T cells in Graves' hyperthyroidism and ophthalmopathy. Whole-study context: At initial diagnosis, before any treatment had begun, peripheral blood was obtained. Points from the study as a whole: Most thyroid clonotypes with frequency above 0.001 were detected in blood.

There are 15 residues in the CDR3. Between the trimmed V and J ends, which lost 5 bases and 1 base, there was a span of 15 bases. CDR1 and CDR2 from the germline V gene are MNHNS and SASEGT. Researchers amplified the TCR beta CDR3 regions from RNA transcripts. The HTBI set primed first-round TCR CDR3 RT-PCR. Via MiXCR, TCRdb re-called the multiplex PCR reads, giving one row per CDR3 protein. The data show roughly 520,000 distinct CDR3 sequences, roughly a quarter seen once. The sequencing sample was made of blood. This clonotype was obtained from a woman aged 30 to 39 with Graves' ophthalmopathy. The chain carries TRBV6-1 and TRBJ2-7, with D possibly matching TRBD1 (5 bases). CDR3: CASSPLGQGSYEQYF. The DNA of the CDR3 is TGTGCCAGCAGTCCTTTAGGGCAGGGTTCCTACGAGCAGTACTTC.